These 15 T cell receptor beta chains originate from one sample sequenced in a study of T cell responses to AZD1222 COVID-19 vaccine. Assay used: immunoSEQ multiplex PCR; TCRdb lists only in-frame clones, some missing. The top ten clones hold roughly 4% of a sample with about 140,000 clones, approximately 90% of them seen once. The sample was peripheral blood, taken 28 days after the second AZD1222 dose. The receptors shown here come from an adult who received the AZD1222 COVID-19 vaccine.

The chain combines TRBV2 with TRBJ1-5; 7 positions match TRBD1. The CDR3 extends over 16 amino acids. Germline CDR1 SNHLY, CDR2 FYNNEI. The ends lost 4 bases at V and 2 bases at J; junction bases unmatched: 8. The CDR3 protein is CASSAGDSWGNQPQHF. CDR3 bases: TGTGCCAGCAGTGCTGGGGACAGTTGGGGCAATCAGCCCCAGCATTTT.

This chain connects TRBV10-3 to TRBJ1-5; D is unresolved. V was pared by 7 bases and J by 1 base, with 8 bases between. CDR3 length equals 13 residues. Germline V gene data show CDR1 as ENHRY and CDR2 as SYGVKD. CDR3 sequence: CAIKGESNQPQHF. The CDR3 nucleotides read TGTGCCATCAAAGGAGAAAGCAATCAGCCCCAGCATTTT.

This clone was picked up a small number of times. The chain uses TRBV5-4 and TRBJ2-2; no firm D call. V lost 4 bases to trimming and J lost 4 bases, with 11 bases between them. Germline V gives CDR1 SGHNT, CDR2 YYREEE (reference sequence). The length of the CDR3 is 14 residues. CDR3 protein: CASSPGPLTGELFF. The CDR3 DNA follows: TGTGCCAGCAGCCCCGGGCCGCTCACCGGGGAGCTGTTTTTT.

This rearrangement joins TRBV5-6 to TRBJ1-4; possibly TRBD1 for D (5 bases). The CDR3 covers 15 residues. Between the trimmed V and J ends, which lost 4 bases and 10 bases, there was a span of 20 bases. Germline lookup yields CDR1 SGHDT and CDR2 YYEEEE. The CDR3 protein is CASSARRDGTGKLFF. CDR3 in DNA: TGTGCCAGCAGCGCTCGCCGGGACGGGACTGGAAAACTGTTTTTT.

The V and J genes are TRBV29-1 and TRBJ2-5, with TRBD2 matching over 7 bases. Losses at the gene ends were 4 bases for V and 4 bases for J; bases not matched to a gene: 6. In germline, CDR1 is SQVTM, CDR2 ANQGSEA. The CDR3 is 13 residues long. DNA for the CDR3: TGCAGCGTTGTCCTAGCGGACGGAGAGACCCAGTACTTC. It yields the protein CSVVLADGETQYF.

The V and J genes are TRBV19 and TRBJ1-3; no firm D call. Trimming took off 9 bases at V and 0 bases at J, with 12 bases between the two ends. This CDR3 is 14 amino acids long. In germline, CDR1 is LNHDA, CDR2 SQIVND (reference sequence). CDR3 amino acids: CASRRTLSGNTIYF. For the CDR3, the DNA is TGTGCCAGCCGCCGGACCCTCTCTGGAAACACCATATATTTT.

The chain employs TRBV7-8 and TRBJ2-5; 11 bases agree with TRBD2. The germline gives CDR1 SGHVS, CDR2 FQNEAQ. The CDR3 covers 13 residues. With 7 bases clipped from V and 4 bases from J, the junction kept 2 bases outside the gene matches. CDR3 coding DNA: TGTGCCAGCATCCTAGCGGGAGGAGAGACCCAGTACTTC. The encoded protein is CASILAGGETQYF.

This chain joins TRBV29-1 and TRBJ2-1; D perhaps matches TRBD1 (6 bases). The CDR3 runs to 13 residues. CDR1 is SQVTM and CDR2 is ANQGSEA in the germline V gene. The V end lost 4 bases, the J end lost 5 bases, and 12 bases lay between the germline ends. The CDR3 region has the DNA TGCAGCGTTGCATGGACAGCCAACAATGAGCAGTTCTTC. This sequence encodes CSVAWTANNEQFF.

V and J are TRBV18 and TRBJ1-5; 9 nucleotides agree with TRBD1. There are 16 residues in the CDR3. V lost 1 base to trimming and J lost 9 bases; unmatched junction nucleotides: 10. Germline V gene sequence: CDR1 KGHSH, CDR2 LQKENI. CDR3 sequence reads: CASSPQRTGEGGPQHF. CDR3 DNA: TGTGCCAGCTCACCACAGCGGACAGGGGAAGGGGGGCCCCAGCATTTT.

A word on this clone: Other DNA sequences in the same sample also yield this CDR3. The chain's CDR3 is CSVGQGSNQPQHF. CDR3 coding DNA: TGCAGCGTTGGTCAGGGAAGCAATCAGCCCCAGCATTTT. This rearrangement joins TRBV29-1 to TRBJ1-5; perhaps TRBD1 as D (5 bases). Trimming left V 4 bases short and J 1 base short, with 8 bases between. The CDR3 extends over 13 amino acids. Germline loops: CDR1 SQVTM, CDR2 ANQGSEA.

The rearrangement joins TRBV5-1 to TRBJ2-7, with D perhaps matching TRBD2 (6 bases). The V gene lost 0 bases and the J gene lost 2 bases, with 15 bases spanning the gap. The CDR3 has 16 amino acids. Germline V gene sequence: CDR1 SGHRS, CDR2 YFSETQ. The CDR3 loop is CASSLGVGGPPYEQYF. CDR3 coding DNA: TGCGCCAGCAGCTTGGGGGTAGGAGGGCCCCCCTACGAGCAGTACTTC.

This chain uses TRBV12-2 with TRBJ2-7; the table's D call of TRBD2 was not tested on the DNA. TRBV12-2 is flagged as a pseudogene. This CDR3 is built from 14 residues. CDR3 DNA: TGTGCAAGTCGCTTAGGCGCCTCTGCCTACGAGCAGTACTTC. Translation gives CASRLGASAYEQYF.

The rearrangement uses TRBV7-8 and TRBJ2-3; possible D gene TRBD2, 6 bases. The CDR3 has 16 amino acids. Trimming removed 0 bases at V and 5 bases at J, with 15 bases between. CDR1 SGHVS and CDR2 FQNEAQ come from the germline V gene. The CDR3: CASSLASTYGGDTQYF. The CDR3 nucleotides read TGTGCCAGCAGCTTAGCATCGACTTACGGGGGAGATACGCAGTATTTT.

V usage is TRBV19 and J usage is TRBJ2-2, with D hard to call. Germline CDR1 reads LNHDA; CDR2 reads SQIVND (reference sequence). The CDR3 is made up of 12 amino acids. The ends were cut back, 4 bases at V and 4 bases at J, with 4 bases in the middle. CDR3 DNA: TGTGCCAGTAGTAGATTCACCGGGGAGCTGTTTTTT. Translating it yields CASSRFTGELFF.

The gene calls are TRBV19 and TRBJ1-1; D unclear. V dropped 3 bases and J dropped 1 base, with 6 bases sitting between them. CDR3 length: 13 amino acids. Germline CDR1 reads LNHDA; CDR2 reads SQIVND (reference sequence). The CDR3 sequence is CASSMGQNTEAFF. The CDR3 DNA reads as TGTGCCAGTAGTATGGGCCAGAACACTGAAGCTTTCTTT.